This record covers a single T cell receptor beta chain. Its antigen is unidentified. The sample belongs to a study of CD8 T cells in ankylosing spondylitis. Findings of the study overall: Disease-linked clones proved CD8+ and comparatively uncommon in peripheral blood.

Quantitative 5'-RACE was performed with molecular barcodes, and it yielded the TCR beta libraries. TCRdb analysed the 5' RACE reads with MiXCR anew, one entry per CDR3 protein. The table lists 220,000 or so distinct CDR3 sequences, approximately 10% of them singletons. CDR3 length: 15 residues. Per the germline V gene, CDR1 is LGHDT and CDR2 is YNNKEL (reference sequence). V shed 5 bases and J 6 bases; nucleotides not matched to a gene: 9. The specimen was blood, either unsorted or a sorted T cell fraction (not recorded which). The source of this sequence is a male donor with ankylosing spondylitis or in good health (not recorded which). The rearrangement links TRBV3-1 to TRBJ2-4; 8 nucleotides line up with TRBD1. DNA of the CDR3: TGTGCCAGCAGCAAAAAACAGGGGGTTATAAACATTCAGTACTTC. Residues: CASSKKQGVINIQYF.